The 3 T cell receptor beta chains below come from one sample, sequenced in a study of blood T cell repertoires in COVID-19. TCRdb's table, derived via immunoSEQ multiplex PCR, lists solely in-frame clones and lacks some. The top ten clones hold 10% to 11% of a sample with approximately 130,000 clones, around 81% of them seen once. Sequenced sample: peripheral blood. Every receptor here comes from a human donor in a cohort sampled during active COVID-19.

The chain joins TRBV18 to TRBJ2-7, with 8 bases lining up with TRBD1. The CDR3 totals 12 residues. V was pared by 6 bases and J by 6 bases, with 4 bases of the junction left unmatched. The V gene's germline CDR1 is KGHSH and CDR2 LQKENI. CDR3 coding DNA: TGTGCCAGCTCGCGCGGACAGGGCGAGCAGTACTTC. It codes for CASSRGQGEQYF. Looking up the rest from reference TRBV18 and TRBJ2-7 gives the full variable domain: NAGVMQNPRHLVRRRGQEARLRCSPMKGHSHVYWYRQLPEEGLKFMVYLQKENIIDESGMPKERFSAEFPKEGPSILRIQQVVRGDSAAYFCASSRGQGEQYFGPGTRLTVT.

V gene TRBV5-6 combines with J gene TRBJ2-7; 10 bases map to TRBD2. Germline V gene lookup returns CDR1 SGHDT and CDR2 YYEEEE. Trimming took 2 bases from V and 4 from J; bases not matched to a gene: 3. CDR3 size: 14 residues. The chain's CDR3 is CASSFPTSGYEQYF. CDR3 nucleotides: TGTGCCAGCAGCTTTCCGACTAGCGGGTACGAGCAGTACTTC.

This chain connects TRBV5-1 to TRBJ2-3; 11 nucleotides match TRBD1. The junction had 5 bases not matched to a gene; V was cut back by 0 bases and J by 5 bases. Germline V gene data show CDR1 as SGHRS and CDR2 as YFSETQ. The CDR3 contains 16 residues. The CDR3 reads CASSLAGQGARDTQYF. CDR3 sequence (DNA): TGCGCCAGCAGCTTGGCCGGACAGGGGGCAAGAGATACGCAGTATTTT.